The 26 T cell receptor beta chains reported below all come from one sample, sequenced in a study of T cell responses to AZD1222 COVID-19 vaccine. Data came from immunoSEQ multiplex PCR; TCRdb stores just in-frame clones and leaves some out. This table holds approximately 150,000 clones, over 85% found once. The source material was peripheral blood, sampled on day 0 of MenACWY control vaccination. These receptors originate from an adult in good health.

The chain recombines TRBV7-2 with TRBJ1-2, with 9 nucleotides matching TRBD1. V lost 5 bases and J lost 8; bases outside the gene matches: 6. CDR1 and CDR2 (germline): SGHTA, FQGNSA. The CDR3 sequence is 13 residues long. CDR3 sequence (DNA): TGTGCCAGCAGCGATCGGACAGGGGCCGGCTACACCTTC. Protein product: CASSDRTGAGYTF. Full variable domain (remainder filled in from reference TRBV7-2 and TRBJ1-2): GAGVSQSPSNKVTEKGKDVELRCDPISGHTALYWYRQSLGQGLEFLIYFQGNSAPDKSGLPSDRFSAERTGGSVSTLTIQRTQQEDSAVYLCASSDRTGAGYTFGSGTRLTVV.

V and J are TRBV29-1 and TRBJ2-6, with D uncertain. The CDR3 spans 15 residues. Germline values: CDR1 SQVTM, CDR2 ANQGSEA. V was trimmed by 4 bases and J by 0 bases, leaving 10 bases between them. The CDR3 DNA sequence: TGCAGCGTTGGGCGGCCGAACTCTGGGGCCAACGTCCTGACTTTC. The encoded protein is CSVGRPNSGANVLTF.

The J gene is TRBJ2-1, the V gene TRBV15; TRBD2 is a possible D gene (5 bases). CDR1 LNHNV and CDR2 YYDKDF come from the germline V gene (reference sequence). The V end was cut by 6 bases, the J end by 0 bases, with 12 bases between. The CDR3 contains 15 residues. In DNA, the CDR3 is TGTGCCACCAGTCCGGACGACTACTCCTACAATGAGCAGTTCTTC. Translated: CATSPDDYSYNEQFF.

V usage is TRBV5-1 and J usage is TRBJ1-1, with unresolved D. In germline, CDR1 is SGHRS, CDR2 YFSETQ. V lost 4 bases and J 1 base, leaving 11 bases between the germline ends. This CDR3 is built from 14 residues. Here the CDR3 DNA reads TGCGCCAGCAGCCCGACGGCAGAGAACACTGAAGCTTTCTTT. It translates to CASSPTAENTEAFF.

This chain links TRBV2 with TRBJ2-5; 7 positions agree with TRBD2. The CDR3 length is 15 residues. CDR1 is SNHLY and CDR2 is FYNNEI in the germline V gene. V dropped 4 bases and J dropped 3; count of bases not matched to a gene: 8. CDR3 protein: CASSADSGTKETQYF. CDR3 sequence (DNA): TGTGCCAGCAGTGCCGATTCCGGGACTAAAGAGACCCAGTACTTC. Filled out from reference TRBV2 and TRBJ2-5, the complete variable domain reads EPEVTQTPSHQVTQMGQEVILRCVPISNHLYFYWYRQILGQKVEFLVSFYNNEISEKSEIFDDQFSVERPDGSNFTLKIRSTKLEDSAMYFCASSADSGTKETQYFGPGTRLLVL.

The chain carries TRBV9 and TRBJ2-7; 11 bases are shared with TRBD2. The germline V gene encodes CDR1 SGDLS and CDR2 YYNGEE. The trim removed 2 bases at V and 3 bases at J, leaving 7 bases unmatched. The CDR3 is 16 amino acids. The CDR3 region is CASSVRTSGGIYEQYF. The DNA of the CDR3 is TGTGCCAGCAGCGTGAGAACTAGCGGGGGCATCTACGAGCAGTACTTC.

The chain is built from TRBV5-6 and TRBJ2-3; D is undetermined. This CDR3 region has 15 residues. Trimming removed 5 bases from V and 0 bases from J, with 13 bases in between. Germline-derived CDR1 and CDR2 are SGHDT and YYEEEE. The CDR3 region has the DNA TGTGCCAGCAGATATTTGGGTCGGAGCACAGATACGCAGTATTTT. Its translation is CASRYLGRSTDTQYF.

This CDR3 reads CASSLGGVSTEAFF. CDR3 sequence (DNA): TGTGCCAGCAGCTTAGGGGGAGTGAGCACTGAAGCTTTCTTT. J is TRBJ1-1 and V is TRBV7-3; D is perhaps TRBD1 (5 bases). This CDR3 is built from 14 residues. V lost 2 bases, J lost 4 bases, and 11 bases lay in between. CDR1 is SGHTA, CDR2 FQGTGA, per germline.

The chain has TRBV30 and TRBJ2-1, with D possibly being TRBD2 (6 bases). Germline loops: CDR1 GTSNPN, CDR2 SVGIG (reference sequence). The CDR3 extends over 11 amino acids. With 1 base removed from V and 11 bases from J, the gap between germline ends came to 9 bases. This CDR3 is CAWSATSQQFF. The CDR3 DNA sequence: TGTGCCTGGAGTGCGACTAGTCAGCAGTTCTTC.

The CDR3 region is CASSFDFSVRQLFF. The CDR3 DNA sequence: TGTGCCAGCAGTTTTGACTTCTCGGTGAGGCAACTGTTTTTT. The chain has TRBV27 and TRBJ1-4; D uncertain. The V end lost 3 bases, the J end lost 12 bases, and 17 bases lay between the germline ends. In germline, CDR1 is MNHEY, CDR2 SMNVEV (reference sequence). This CDR3 region has 14 residues. Looking up the rest from reference TRBV27 and TRBJ1-4 gives the full variable domain: EAQVTQNPRYLITVTGKKLTVTCSQNMNHEYMSWYRQDPGLGLRQIYYSMNVEVTDKGDVPEGYKVSRKEKRNFPLILESPSPNQTSLYFCASSFDFSVRQLFFGSGTQLSVL.

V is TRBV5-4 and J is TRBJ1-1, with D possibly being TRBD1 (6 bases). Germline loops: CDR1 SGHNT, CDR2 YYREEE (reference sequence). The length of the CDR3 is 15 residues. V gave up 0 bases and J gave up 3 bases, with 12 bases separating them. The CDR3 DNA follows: TGTGCCAGCAGCTTGGACGGGGGCGAAGACACTGAAGCTTTCTTT. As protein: CASSLDGGEDTEAFF.

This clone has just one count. The CDR3 region is CASSLDIQGIGNTIYF. CDR3 nucleotide sequence: TGTGCCAGCAGCCTGGACATACAGGGGATCGGAAACACCATATATTTT. The J gene is TRBJ1-3, the V gene TRBV3-1 (or the pseudogene TRBV3-2), with TRBD1 identical over 7 bases. V shed 4 bases and J 4 bases; nucleotides not matched to a gene: 10. The CDR3 consists of 16 residues. The germline CDR1 and CDR2 sequences are LGHDT and YNNKEL (reference sequence).

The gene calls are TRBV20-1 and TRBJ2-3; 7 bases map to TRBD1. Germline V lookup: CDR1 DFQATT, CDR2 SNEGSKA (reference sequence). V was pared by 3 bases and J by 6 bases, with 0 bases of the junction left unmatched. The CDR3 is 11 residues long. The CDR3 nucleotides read TGCAGTGCTAGGACAGGGGATACGCAGTATTTT. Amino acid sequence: CSARTGDTQYF.

CDR3 loop: CASSRTVLNEAFF. CDR3 coding DNA: TGTGCCAGCAGTAGAACAGTGCTGAATGAAGCTTTCTTT. J is TRBJ1-1 and V is TRBV6-5; no definite D call. The CDR3 sequence is 13 residues long. Germline loops: CDR1 MNHEY, CDR2 SVGAGI. Trimming cost V 5 bases and J 7 bases, with 14 bases left between them.

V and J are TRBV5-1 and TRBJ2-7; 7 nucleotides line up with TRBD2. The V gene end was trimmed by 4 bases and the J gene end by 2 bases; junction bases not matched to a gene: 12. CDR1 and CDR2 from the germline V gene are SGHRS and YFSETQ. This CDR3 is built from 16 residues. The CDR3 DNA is TGCGCCAGCAGCCCCCAGAGCGGGATGCACACCTACGAGCAGTACTTC. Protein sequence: CASSPQSGMHTYEQYF.

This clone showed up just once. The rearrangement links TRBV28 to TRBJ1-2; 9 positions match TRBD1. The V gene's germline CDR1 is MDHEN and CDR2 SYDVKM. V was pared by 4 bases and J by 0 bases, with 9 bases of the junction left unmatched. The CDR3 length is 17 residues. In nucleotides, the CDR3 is TGTGCCAGCAGTTCGGTCCCGGGACAGGGTCCTAACTATGGCTACACCTTC. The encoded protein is CASSSVPGQGPNYGYTF.

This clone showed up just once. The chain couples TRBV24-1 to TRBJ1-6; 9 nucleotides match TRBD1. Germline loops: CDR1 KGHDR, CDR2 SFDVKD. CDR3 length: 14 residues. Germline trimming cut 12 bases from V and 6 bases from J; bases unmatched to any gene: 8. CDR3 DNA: TGTGCCGCTCAGACAGGGGGTAGTAATTCACCCCTCCACTTT. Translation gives CAAQTGGSNSPLHF.

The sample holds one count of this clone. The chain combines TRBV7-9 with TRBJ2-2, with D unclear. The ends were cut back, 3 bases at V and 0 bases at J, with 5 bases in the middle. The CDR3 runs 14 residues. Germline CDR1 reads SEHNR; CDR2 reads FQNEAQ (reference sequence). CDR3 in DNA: TGTGCCAGCAGCTTCCAGGCGAACACCGGGGAGCTGTTTTTT. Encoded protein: CASSFQANTGELFF.

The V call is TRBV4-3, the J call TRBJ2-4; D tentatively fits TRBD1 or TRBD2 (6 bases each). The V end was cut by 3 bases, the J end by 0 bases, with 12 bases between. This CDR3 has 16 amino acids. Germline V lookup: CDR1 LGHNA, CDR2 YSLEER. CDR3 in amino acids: CASSQIGGLAKNIQYF. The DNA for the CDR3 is TGCGCCAGCAGCCAGATAGGGGGGTTAGCCAAAAACATTCAGTACTTC.

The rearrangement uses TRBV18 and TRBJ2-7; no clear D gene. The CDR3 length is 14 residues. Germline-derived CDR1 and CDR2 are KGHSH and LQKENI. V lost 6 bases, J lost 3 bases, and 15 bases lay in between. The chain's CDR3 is CASSPRSQSYEQYF. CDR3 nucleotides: TGTGCCAGCTCCCCTCGATCCCAGAGCTACGAGCAGTACTTC.

CDR3 region: CASSPGQGGEKLFF. CDR3 bases: TGTGCCAGCAGTCCGGGACAGGGGGGTGAAAAACTGTTTTTT. V and J are TRBV6-2 or TRBV6-3 and TRBJ1-4, with 11 bases fitting TRBD1. V gave up 5 bases and J gave up 7 bases; unmatched junction bases: 3. The CDR3 sequence is 14 residues long. Germline lookup yields CDR1 MNHEY and CDR2 SVGEGT.

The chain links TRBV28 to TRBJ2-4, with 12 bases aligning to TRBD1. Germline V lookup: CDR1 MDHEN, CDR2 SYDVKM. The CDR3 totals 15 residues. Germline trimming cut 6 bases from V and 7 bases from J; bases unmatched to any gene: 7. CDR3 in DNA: TGTGCCAGCAGCAGGGACAGGGGGCGGAAGAACATTCAGTACTTC. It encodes CASSRDRGRKNIQYF.

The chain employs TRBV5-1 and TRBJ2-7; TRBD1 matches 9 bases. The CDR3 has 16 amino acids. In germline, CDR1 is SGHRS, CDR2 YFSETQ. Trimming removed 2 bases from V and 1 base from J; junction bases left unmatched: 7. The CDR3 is CASSFRTGEKSYEQYF. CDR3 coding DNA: TGCGCCAGCAGCTTTAGGACAGGGGAGAAGTCCTACGAGCAGTACTTC.

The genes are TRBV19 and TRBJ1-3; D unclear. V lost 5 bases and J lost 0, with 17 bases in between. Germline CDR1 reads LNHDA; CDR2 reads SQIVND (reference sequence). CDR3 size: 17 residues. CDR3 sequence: CASSPGSGSPSGNTIYF. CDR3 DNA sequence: TGTGCCAGTAGTCCCGGATCGGGATCCCCCTCTGGAAACACCATATATTTT. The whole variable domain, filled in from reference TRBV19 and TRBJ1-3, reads DGGITQSPKYLFRKEGQNVTLSCEQNLNHDAMYWYRQDPGQGLRLIYYSQIVNDFQKGDIAEGYSVSREKKESFPLTVTSAQKNPTAFYLCASSPGSGSPSGNTIYFGEGSWLTVV.

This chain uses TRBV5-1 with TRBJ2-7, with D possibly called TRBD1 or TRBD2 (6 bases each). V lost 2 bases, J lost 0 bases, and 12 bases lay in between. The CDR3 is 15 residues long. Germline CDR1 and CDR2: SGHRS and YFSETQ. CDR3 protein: CASSLTRGGSYEQYF. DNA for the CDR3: TGCGCCAGCAGCTTAACCAGGGGAGGCTCCTACGAGCAGTACTTC.

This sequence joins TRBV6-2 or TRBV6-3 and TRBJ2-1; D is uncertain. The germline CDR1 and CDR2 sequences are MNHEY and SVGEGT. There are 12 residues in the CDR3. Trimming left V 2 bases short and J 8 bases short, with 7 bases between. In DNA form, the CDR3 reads TGTGCCAGCAGTTACCCCTCCCATGAGCAGTTCTTC. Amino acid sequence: CASSYPSHEQFF.